This T cell receptor (beta chain) originates from a study of T-cell reconstitution after alpha-beta-depleted transplantation in children. The CDR3 consists of 13 residues. The J segment lost 4 bases and the V segment lost 3 bases, leaving 5 bases of the junction unmatched. Germline assignment: CDR1 DFQATT and CDR2 SNEGSKA (reference sequence). This clonotype was seen once. Construction of the TCRbeta library involved unique molecular identifiers. Using its own MiXCR run on the PCR reads, TCRdb lists one record per CDR3 protein. This table holds nearly 550,000 distinct CDR3 sequences, about 16% found once.

The J gene is TRBJ2-7, the V gene TRBV20-1; 8 bases are a match to TRBD1. The sample was PBMCs from the stem cell graft donor, taken from the stem cell graft. The origin of this receptor is a human donor who donated a stem cell graft to a child with acute lymphoblastic leukemia. The CDR3 loop reads CSARAGGLYEQYF. The CDR3 DNA sequence: TGCAGTGCTAGGGCAGGGGGCCTATACGAGCAGTACTTC.